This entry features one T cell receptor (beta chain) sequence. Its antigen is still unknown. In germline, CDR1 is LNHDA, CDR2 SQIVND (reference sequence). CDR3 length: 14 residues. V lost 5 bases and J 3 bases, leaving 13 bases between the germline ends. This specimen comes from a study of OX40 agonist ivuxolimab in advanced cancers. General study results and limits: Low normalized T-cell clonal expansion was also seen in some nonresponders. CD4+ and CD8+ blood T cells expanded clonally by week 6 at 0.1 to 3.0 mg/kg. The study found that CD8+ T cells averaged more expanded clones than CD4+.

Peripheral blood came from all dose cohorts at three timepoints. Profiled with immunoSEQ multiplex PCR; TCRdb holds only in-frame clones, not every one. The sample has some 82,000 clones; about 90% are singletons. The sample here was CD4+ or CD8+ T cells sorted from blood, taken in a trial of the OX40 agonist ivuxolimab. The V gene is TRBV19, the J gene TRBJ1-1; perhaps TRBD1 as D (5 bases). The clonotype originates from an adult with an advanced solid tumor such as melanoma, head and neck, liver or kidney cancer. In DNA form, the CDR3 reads TGTGCCAGTAGTCAGGGTGGTCTGCACACTGAAGCTTTCTTT. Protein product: CASSQGGLHTEAFF.